Listed here are 15 T cell receptor beta chains from one sample, sequenced in a study of blood T cell repertoires in COVID-19. TCRdb's table, derived via immunoSEQ multiplex PCR, lists solely in-frame clones and lacks some. This sample yields about 50,000 clones, of which about 82% are seen a single time; approximately 2.1% belongs to the top ten. The sequenced sample consisted of peripheral blood. These receptors were collected from a woman in her sixties with acute or convalescent COVID-19.

The chain couples TRBV28 to TRBJ1-3; 7 nucleotides line up with TRBD1. The trim removed 5 bases at V and 2 bases at J, leaving 3 bases unmatched. CDR1 and CDR2 (germline): MDHEN, SYDVKM. The CDR3 is 14 amino acids. The CDR3 is CASSGTGAGNTIYF. In DNA, the CDR3 is TGTGCCAGCAGTGGAACAGGGGCTGGAAACACCATATATTTT. Filled out from reference TRBV28 and TRBJ1-3, the complete variable domain reads DVKVTQSSRYLVKRTGEKVFLECVQDMDHENMFWYRQDPGLGLRLIYFSYDVKMKEKGDIPEGYSVSREKKERFSLILESASTNQTSMYLCASSGTGAGNTIYFGEGSWLTVV.

The rearrangement links TRBV3-1 (or the pseudogene TRBV3-2) to TRBJ2-1; possible D gene TRBD1, 6 bases. Germline-derived CDR1 and CDR2 are LGHDT and YNNKEL (reference sequence). The CDR3 has 15 residues. Trimming pared 4 bases from V and 3 bases from J, leaving 13 bases between. The CDR3: CASSPRQVNYNEQFF. CDR3 DNA: TGTGCCAGCAGCCCGAGACAGGTAAACTACAATGAGCAGTTCTTC.

This chain joins TRBV21-1 and TRBJ2-2; the table's D call, TRBD2, was not checked against the DNA. TRBV21-1 is recorded as a pseudogene. This CDR3 has 15 residues. The CDR3 is CASPRAKPQTGELFF. For the CDR3, the DNA is TGTGCCAGCCCGAGGGCAAAACCACAGACCGGGGAGCTGTTTTTT.

The chain links TRBV28 to TRBJ2-1, with 7 bases matching TRBD1. The CDR3 covers 14 residues. Trimming cost V 6 bases and J 6 bases; bases outside gene matches: 8. Germline CDR1 MDHEN, CDR2 SYDVKM. This chain's CDR3 is CASSWLGQTNEQFF. The DNA of the CDR3 is TGTGCCAGCAGCTGGCTGGGACAGACCAATGAGCAGTTCTTC.

This clone has a single count. The junction differs from germline at one of its ends, possibly a read error. This sequence joins TRBV7-2 and TRBJ2-5; 13 bases are a match to TRBD2. The CDR3 contains 14 residues. Germline V gene data show CDR1 as SGHTA and CDR2 as FQGNSA. The CDR3 sequence: CASSATSGGPHRHF. The CDR3 DNA reads TGTGCCAGCAGCGCGACTAGCGGGGGGCCTCACCGACACTTC. Based on the CDR3 plus reference TRBV7-2 and TRBJ2-5, the full variable domain is GAGVSQSPSNKVTEKGKDVELRCDPISGHTALYWYRQSLGQGLEFLIYFQGNSAPDKSGLPSDRFSAERTGGSVSTLTIQRTQQEDSAVYLCASSATSGGPHRHFGPGTRLLVL.

The chain couples TRBV7-9 to TRBJ1-1; no clear D gene. The CDR3 is made up of 13 amino acids. V was cut by 6 bases and J by 2 bases, with 10 bases left in between. Germline loops: CDR1 SEHNR, CDR2 FQNEAQ (reference sequence). The CDR3 loop reads CASRQTSNTEAFF. CDR3 coding DNA: TGTGCCAGCAGGCAGACATCCAACACTGAAGCTTTCTTT.

The rearrangement uses TRBV9 and TRBJ1-3; a weak D match, TRBD1 (6 bases). The CDR3 contains 15 residues. Germline CDR1 and CDR2: SGDLS and YYNGEE. With 4 bases removed from V and 1 base from J, the gap between germline ends came to 12 bases. The CDR3 bases are TGTGCCAGCAGCTCTCACCAGGGGTCTGGAAACACCATATATTTT. This sequence encodes CASSSHQGSGNTIYF.

The genes are TRBV24-1 and TRBJ2-5; 7 bases line up with TRBD2. V was pared by 5 bases and J by 2 bases, with 4 bases of the junction left unmatched. The V gene's germline CDR1 is KGHDR and CDR2 SFDVKD. There are 14 residues in the CDR3. In nucleotides, the CDR3 is TGTGCCACCAGTGCGACTAGCTCACAAGAGACCCAGTACTTC. This sequence encodes CATSATSSQETQYF.

The chain has TRBV3-1 (or the pseudogene TRBV3-2) and TRBJ1-1; no firm D call. Trimming pared 4 bases from V and 3 bases from J, leaving 12 bases between. The length of the CDR3 is 14 residues. CDR1 and CDR2 from the germline V gene are LGHDT and YNNKEL (reference sequence). CDR3 bases: TGTGCCAGCAGCCCGTGGGCGAAGGACACTGAAGCTTTCTTT. It specifies CASSPWAKDTEAFF.

The chain uses TRBV6-5 and TRBJ1-1, with D tentatively TRBD1 (5 bases). CDR1 is MNHEY, CDR2 SVGAGI, per germline. The ends were cut back, 2 bases at V and 10 bases at J, with 17 bases in the middle. The CDR3 runs 14 residues. CDR3 coding DNA: TGTGCCAGCAGTTACCACGCGGGGACCCGGGCAGCTTTCTTT. Translating gives CASSYHAGTRAAFF.

The chain is built from TRBV7-2 and TRBJ2-7; 8 nucleotides match TRBD2. V lost 1 base, J lost 5 bases, and 7 bases stayed unmatched. The CDR3 spans 15 residues. Germline V gives CDR1 SGHTA, CDR2 FQGNSA. CDR3 sequence: CASSLGAAGGDEQYF. In DNA form, the CDR3 reads TGTGCCAGCAGCTTAGGTGCTGCGGGAGGCGACGAGCAGTACTTC. Drawing the rest from reference TRBV7-2 and TRBJ2-7, the complete variable domain is GAGVSQSPSNKVTEKGKDVELRCDPISGHTALYWYRQSLGQGLEFLIYFQGNSAPDKSGLPSDRFSAERTGGSVSTLTIQRTQQEDSAVYLCASSLGAAGGDEQYFGPGTRLTVT.

The chain recombines TRBV5-8 with TRBJ1-5; TRBD1 agrees at 7 bases. Per germline, CDR1 SGHTS and CDR2 YDEGEE. This CDR3 spans 15 amino acids. V dropped 4 bases and J dropped 2; count of bases not matched to a gene: 6. The CDR3 DNA reads as TGTGCCAGCAGCACACAGACAGGGCGCAATCAGCCCCAGCATTTT. Protein product: CASSTQTGRNQPQHF.

Relative to its sample, this clone is medium-sized. Other nucleotide sequences in the sample specify the same CDR3. The J gene is TRBJ1-1, the V gene TRBV28; D ambiguous. The CDR3 extends over 12 amino acids. The V gene lost 6 bases and the J gene lost 1 base, with 6 bases spanning the gap. CDR1 and CDR2 from the germline V gene are MDHEN and SYDVKM. The CDR3 region has the DNA TGTGCCAGCAGCCTTCGGAACACTGAAGCTTTCTTT. Encoded protein: CASSLRNTEAFF.

The chain combines TRBV6-1 with TRBJ1-2; 7 bases map to TRBD1. Losses at the gene ends were 0 bases for V and 4 bases for J; bases not matched to a gene: 11. The CDR3 is 17 residues long. CDR1 MNHNS and CDR2 SASEGT come from the germline V gene. The CDR3: CASSEATGNNPLYGYTF. The CDR3 DNA reads TGTGCCAGCAGTGAAGCGACAGGGAATAATCCCCTCTATGGCTACACCTTC.

The chain carries TRBV18 and TRBJ2-1, with 8 bases lining up with TRBD2. The CDR3 runs to 18 residues. V was pared by 0 bases and J by 7 bases, with 14 bases of the junction left unmatched. Germline V CDR1 and CDR2: KGHSH, LQKENI. The CDR3 sequence: CASSPPKGGLALRNEQFF. The CDR3 DNA follows: TGTGCCAGCTCACCACCCAAGGGAGGACTAGCCCTTCGTAATGAGCAGTTCTTC.